The rows below give T cell receptor beta chains drawn from one sample of a study of sequential checkpoint blockade in melanoma. This table comes from immunoSEQ multiplex PCR, and its TCRdb copy is limited to in-frame clones, with some not included. The profile covers 15,000 to 20,000 clones, with around 70% appearing a single time and roughly a fifth taken by the ten largest. This sample comprised CD8+ T cells sorted from blood (inferred from file names), obtained from a patient given nivolumab and ipilimumab in sequence. The receptors were gathered from a human donor with melanoma. Both conserved end residues are part of each CDR3. Fields, in order: D gene, V gene, J gene, clone size, CDR3 protein, CDR3 DNA. The D gene is left open where the match is weak. Part of the rows lack a size; the others show once, few, many or a class for expanded clones.

d_gene: .
v_gene: TRBV19
j_gene: TRBJ1-1
abundance: few
CDR3aa: CASSIDDTENTEAFF
CDR3nt: TGTGCCAGTAGTATTGATGACACAGAGAACACTGAAGCTTTCTTT

d_gene: .
v_gene: TRBV6-4
j_gene: TRBJ2-3
abundance: few
CDR3aa: CASSDSAQGGADTQYF
CDR3nt: TGTGCCAGCAGTGACTCCGCCCAGGGGGGCGCAGATACGCAGTATTTT

d_gene: .
v_gene: TRBV5-6
j_gene: TRBJ1-1
abundance: large
CDR3aa: CASSLRGTEAFF
CDR3nt: TGTGCCAGCAGCTTGAGGGGCACTGAAGCTTTCTTT

d_gene: .
v_gene: TRBV7-9
j_gene: TRBJ1-5
abundance: .
CDR3aa: CASSFGGDQPQHF
CDR3nt: TGTGCCAGCAGCTTTGGAGGAGATCAGCCCCAGCATTTT

d_gene: .
v_gene: TRBV9
j_gene: TRBJ1-1
abundance: .
CDR3aa: CASSVAAGVNTEAFF
CDR3nt: TGTGCCAGCAGCGTAGCGGCAGGGGTGAACACTGAAGCTTTCTTT

d_gene: .
v_gene: TRBV29-1
j_gene: TRBJ1-2
abundance: once
CDR3aa: CSVEDSPNYGYTF
CDR3nt: TGCAGCGTGGAGGACAGCCCAAACTATGGCTACACCTTC

d_gene: .
v_gene: TRBV6-5
j_gene: TRBJ1-2
abundance: once
CDR3aa: CASRGGNGYTF
CDR3nt: TGTGCCAGCAGAGGGGGAAATGGCTACACCTTC

d_gene: .
v_gene: TRBV28
j_gene: TRBJ1-3
abundance: .
CDR3aa: CASSPRAFSGNTIYF
CDR3nt: TGTGCCAGCAGTCCGAGGGCATTCTCTGGAAACACCATATATTTT

d_gene: TRBD1
v_gene: TRBV5-6
j_gene: TRBJ1-5
abundance: .
CDR3aa: CASSLGQGRNQPQHF
CDR3nt: TGTGCCAGCAGCTTGGGACAGGGTCGCAATCAGCCCCAGCATTTT

d_gene: TRBD2
v_gene: TRBV6-1
j_gene: TRBJ2-1
abundance: .
CDR3aa: CASSELAGSYNEQFF
CDR3nt: TGTGCCAGCAGTGAACTAGCGGGCTCCTACAATGAGCAGTTCTTC

d_gene: TRBD1
v_gene: TRBV19
j_gene: TRBJ2-7
abundance: .
CDR3aa: CASSIVGTGGVGQYF
CDR3nt: TGTGCCAGTAGTATAGTAGGGACAGGGGGCGTTGGGCAGTACTTC

d_gene: .
v_gene: TRBV10-2
j_gene: TRBJ1-1
abundance: .
CDR3aa: CATKGQMNTEAFF
CDR3nt: TGCGCCACCAAAGGACAGATGAACACTGAAGCTTTCTTT

d_gene: .
v_gene: TRBV7-9
j_gene: TRBJ1-2
abundance: .
CDR3aa: CASSYGYTF
CDR3nt: TGTGCCAGCTCGTATGGCTACACCTTC

d_gene: .
v_gene: TRBV27
j_gene: TRBJ2-7
abundance: .
CDR3aa: CASWSSYEQYF
CDR3nt: TGTGCCAGTTGGAGCTCCTACGAGCAGTACTTC

d_gene: TRBD2
v_gene: TRBV7-3
j_gene: TRBJ2-3
abundance: .
CDR3aa: CASSPWTSFTDTQYF
CDR3nt: TGTGCCAGCAGCCCTTGGACTAGTTTTACAGATACGCAGTATTTT

d_gene: .
v_gene: TRBV27
j_gene: TRBJ1-2
abundance: .
CDR3aa: CASRPLAQSWTGDGYTF
CDR3nt: TGTGCCAGCAGACCCCTGGCCCAATCGTGGACCGGGGATGGCTACACCTTC

d_gene: .
v_gene: TRBV19
j_gene: TRBJ1-5
abundance: .
CDR3aa: CASSHNPNRDTNQPQHF
CDR3nt: TGTGCCAGTAGTCACAACCCGAACCGGGACACCAATCAGCCCCAGCATTTT

d_gene: .
v_gene: TRBV27
j_gene: TRBJ1-5
abundance: few
CDR3aa: CASSLGWSQPQHF
CDR3nt: TGTGCCAGCAGTTTAGGCTGGTCCCAGCCCCAGCATTTT

d_gene: TRBD1
v_gene: TRBV5-6
j_gene: TRBJ1-1
abundance: .
CDR3aa: CASSGQEETGANEAFF
CDR3nt: TGTGCCAGCTCGGGACAGGAAGAAACAGGGGCGAATGAAGCTTTCTTT

d_gene: .
v_gene: TRBV5-6
j_gene: TRBJ1-6
abundance: .
CDR3aa: CASSLVIWTGNNSPLHF
CDR3nt: TGTGCCAGCAGCTTGGTTATCTGGACGGGGAATAATTCACCCCTCCACTTT

d_gene: TRBD1
v_gene: TRBV28
j_gene: TRBJ1-5
abundance: .
CDR3aa: CASKGGRGESNQPQHF
CDR3nt: TGTGCCAGCAAAGGGGGCAGGGGCGAAAGCAATCAGCCCCAGCATTTT

d_gene: TRBD1
v_gene: TRBV6-5
j_gene: TRBJ1-1
abundance: .
CDR3aa: CASSLLDRAEAFF
CDR3nt: TGTGCCAGCAGCCTTTTGGACAGGGCTGAAGCTTTCTTT

d_gene: TRBD1
v_gene: TRBV10-3
j_gene: TRBJ2-7
abundance: .
CDR3aa: CAISGSTGDSYEQYF
CDR3nt: TGTGCCATCAGTGGGTCGACAGGGGATTCCTACGAGCAGTACTTC

d_gene: .
v_gene: TRBV11-3
j_gene: TRBJ2-7
abundance: .
CDR3aa: CASSLMRVGEQYF
CDR3nt: TGTGCCAGCAGCTTAATGAGGGTCGGCGAGCAGTACTTC

d_gene: .
v_gene: TRBV6-5
j_gene: TRBJ1-4
abundance: .
CDR3aa: CASKEGTANEKLFF
CDR3nt: TGTGCCAGCAAGGAGGGGACGGCTAATGAAAAACTGTTTTTT

d_gene: TRBD1
v_gene: TRBV5-8
j_gene: TRBJ2-5
abundance: few
CDR3aa: CASSRGQGSQETQYF
CDR3nt: TGTGCCAGCAGCCGGGGACAGGGATCTCAAGAGACCCAGTACTTC

d_gene: .
v_gene: TRBV6-1
j_gene: TRBJ2-1
abundance: few
CDR3aa: CASSEAGGSYNEQFF
CDR3nt: TGTGCCAGCAGTGAAGCGGGAGGCTCCTACAATGAGCAGTTCTTC

d_gene: TRBD1
v_gene: TRBV11-2
j_gene: TRBJ1-2
abundance: .
CDR3aa: CASSYQGARRYGYTF
CDR3nt: TGTGCCAGCAGTTATCAGGGGGCGCGTCGCTATGGCTACACCTTC

d_gene: TRBD1
v_gene: TRBV28
j_gene: TRBJ1-2
abundance: .
CDR3aa: CASRTLQGQAYGYTF
CDR3nt: TGTGCCAGCAGGACACTACAGGGACAGGCCTATGGCTACACCTTC

d_gene: .
v_gene: TRBV21-1
j_gene: TRBJ1-3
abundance: .
CDR3aa: CASSKVENGSSGNTIYF
CDR3nt: TGTGCCAGCAGCAAAGTAGAGAACGGGAGCTCTGGAAACACCATATATTTT

d_gene: .
v_gene: TRBV11-2
j_gene: TRBJ2-7
abundance: .
CDR3aa: CASSLGISYEQYF
CDR3nt: TGTGCCAGCAGCCTCGGGATATCCTACGAGCAGTACTTC

d_gene: .
v_gene: TRBV9
j_gene: TRBJ1-2
abundance: .
CDR3aa: CASSARAAYYGYTF
CDR3nt: TGTGCCAGCAGCGCCAGGGCGGCCTATTATGGCTACACCTTC

d_gene: TRBD1
v_gene: TRBV19
j_gene: TRBJ1-1
abundance: .
CDR3aa: CASSPLPGQGAPSTEAFF
CDR3nt: TGTGCCAGTAGTCCCTTACCGGGACAGGGGGCGCCGAGCACTGAAGCTTTCTTT

d_gene: .
v_gene: TRBV15
j_gene: TRBJ2-7
abundance: .
CDR3aa: CATSQTGLAWYEQYF
CDR3nt: TGTGCCACCAGCCAGACTGGGCTAGCGTGGTACGAGCAGTACTTC

d_gene: .
v_gene: TRBV5-4
j_gene: TRBJ1-6
abundance: .
CDR3aa: CASSSLPIGGDSPLHF
CDR3nt: TGTGCCAGCAGCTCATTGCCTATCGGGGGGGATTCACCCCTCCACTTT

d_gene: .
v_gene: TRBV6-6
j_gene: TRBJ2-7
abundance: .
CDR3aa: CASSYSLREQYF
CDR3nt: TGTGCCAGCAGTTACTCGTTGCGTGAGCAGTACTTC

d_gene: TRBD2
v_gene: TRBV7-9
j_gene: TRBJ2-7
abundance: .
CDR3aa: CASSLIAGENEQYF
CDR3nt: TGTGCCAGCAGCTTAATAGCGGGAGAAAACGAGCAGTACTTC

d_gene: .
v_gene: TRBV18
j_gene: TRBJ1-1
abundance: .
CDR3aa: CASSEVVGRNTEAFF
CDR3nt: TGTGCCAGCTCGGAGGTAGTCGGGCGAAACACTGAAGCTTTCTTT

d_gene: .
v_gene: TRBV7-9
j_gene: TRBJ2-7
abundance: .
CDR3aa: CASSPTGRRYEQYF
CDR3nt: TGTGCCAGCAGCCCGACTGGAAGGAGGTACGAGCAGTACTTC

d_gene: .
v_gene: TRBV5-6
j_gene: TRBJ1-2
abundance: .
CDR3aa: CASSLFDYGYTF
CDR3nt: TGTGCCAGCAGCTTATTCGACTATGGCTACACCTTC

d_gene: .
v_gene: TRBV11-2
j_gene: TRBJ2-7
abundance: .
CDR3aa: CASSLDRAAGSYEQYF
CDR3nt: TGTGCCAGCAGCTTAGATCGGGCGGCGGGCTCCTACGAGCAGTACTTC

d_gene: .
v_gene: TRBV9
j_gene: TRBJ2-7
abundance: medium-sized
CDR3aa: CASSIGGTADYEQYF
CDR3nt: TGTGCCAGCAGCATTGGGGGGACAGCAGACTACGAGCAGTACTTC

d_gene: .
v_gene: TRBV6-5
j_gene: TRBJ1-4
abundance: .
CDR3aa: CASSLTGSYNEKLFF
CDR3nt: TGTGCCAGCAGCCTTACAGGTTCTTATAATGAAAAACTGTTTTTT

d_gene: .
v_gene: TRBV11-3
j_gene: TRBJ1-2
abundance: .
CDR3aa: CASSLQGWYGYTF
CDR3nt: TGTGCCAGCAGCTTACAGGGGTGGTATGGCTACACCTTC

d_gene: .
v_gene: TRBV6-1
j_gene: TRBJ1-1
abundance: .
CDR3aa: CASRWGTGNTEAFF
CDR3nt: TGTGCCAGCAGGTGGGGCACCGGGAACACTGAAGCTTTCTTT

d_gene: TRBD1
v_gene: TRBV6-8
j_gene: TRBJ2-7
abundance: .
CDR3aa: CASRFKQGCTGGEQYF
CDR3nt: TGTGCCAGCAGATTTAAACAGGGATGCACAGGGGGCGAGCAGTACTTC

d_gene: TRBD1
v_gene: TRBV6-1
j_gene: TRBJ1-1
abundance: .
CDR3aa: CASSASVRDRKNTEAFF
CDR3nt: TGTGCCAGCAGTGCATCTGTCCGGGACAGAAAGAACACTGAAGCTTTCTTT